This TCR beta chain was documented in a study of shared clonotypes between healthy human individuals. Assay: immunoSEQ multiplex PCR; the TCRdb copy retains only in-frame clones and omits some. The table has about 1.1 million clones, about 80% seen once. Healthy adults negative for HIV, lacking recent acute infections or vaccinations, served as donors. This clone was seen at least ten times. V lost 9 bases and J lost 0, with 5 bases in between. The CDR3 spans 12 residues. From germline, CDR1 is MNHEY and CDR2 SMNVEV (reference sequence). The sequenced material came from memory CD4+ T cells from PBMCs. Regarding subset: CD45RA-negative fraction. This TCR was sampled from a man younger than 30 in good health. Some clones in this sample may be carry-over from other donors' samples. This chain uses TRBV27 with TRBJ1-4; no clear D. The CDR3: CARDATNEKLFF. Written as DNA, the CDR3 is TGTGCCAGGGATGCAACTAATGAAAAACTGTTTTTT.